These T cell receptor beta chains were read from a single sample in a study of T cell responses to AZD1222 COVID-19 vaccine. Sequencing was performed with immunoSEQ multiplex PCR; in TCRdb, only in-frame clones are kept and a portion is missing. This table has around 180,000 clones, about 86% appearing once. Material: peripheral blood, obtained on day 0 of AZD1222 vaccination. The receptors here all came from an adult in good health. The CDR3 runs from the conserved cysteine through the conserved F or W.

>TRBV4-1|TRBJ1-1
CASSQGDVLTEAFF
>TRBV9|TRBJ2-1
CASSVATSRVEQFF
>TRBV5-5|TRBJ1-3
CASSLEGNTIYF
>TRBV15|TRBJ1-4
CATSRPGTGNEKLFF
>TRBV1|TRBJ2-3
CTSSHGLAGRYRTDTQYF
>TRBV10-3|TRBJ1-2
CAMQGVEGGYTF
>TRBV6-2/TRBV6-3|TRBJ2-7
CASSPPRGGYEQYF
>TRBV7-8|TRBJ1-2
CATYRGNYGYTF
>TRBV27|TRBJ1-2
CASSPRTGGYTF
>TRBV5-1|TRBJ2-2
CASSLVQGGNTGELFF
>TRBV10-1|TRBJ2-2
CASSEKGTGELFF
>TRBV4-2|TRBJ1-5
CASSQMGNQPQHF
>TRBV6-5|TRBJ1-6
CASSYGQGANNSPLHF
>TRBV5-1|TRBJ2-2
CASRTSNTGELFF
>TRBV12-3/TRBV12-4|TRBJ2-7
CASASGEQYF
>TRBV3-1/TRBV3-2|TRBJ1-2
CASSQDGHWTGGGYTF
>TRBV28|TRBJ1-4
CASSSPARGTNEKLFF
>TRBV6-5|TRBJ2-1
CASSPGSYNEQFF
>TRBV29-1|TRBJ1-2
CSVDEGNYGYTF